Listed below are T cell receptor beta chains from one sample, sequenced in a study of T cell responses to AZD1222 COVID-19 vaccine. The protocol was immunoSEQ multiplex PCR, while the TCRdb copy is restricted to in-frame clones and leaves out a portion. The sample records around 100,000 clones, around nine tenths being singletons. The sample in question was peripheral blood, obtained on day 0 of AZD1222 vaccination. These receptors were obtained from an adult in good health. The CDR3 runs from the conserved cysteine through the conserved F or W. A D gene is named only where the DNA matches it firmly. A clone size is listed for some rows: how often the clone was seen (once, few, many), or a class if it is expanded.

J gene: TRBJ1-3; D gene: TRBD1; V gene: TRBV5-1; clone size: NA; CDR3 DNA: TGCGCCAGCAGCTTGGTGGGGACAGGGGGCGGAAACACCATATATTTT; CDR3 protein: CASSLVGTGGGNTIYF
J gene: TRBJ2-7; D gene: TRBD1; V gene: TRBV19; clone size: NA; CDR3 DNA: TGTGCCAGTAGTCGCAACAGGGGATCCTACGAGCAGTACTTC; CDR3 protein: CASSRNRGSYEQYF
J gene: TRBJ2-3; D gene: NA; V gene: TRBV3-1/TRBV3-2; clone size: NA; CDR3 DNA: TGTGCCAGCAGCCAAGGGGGGGGCACAGATACGCAGTATTTT; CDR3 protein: CASSQGGGTDTQYF
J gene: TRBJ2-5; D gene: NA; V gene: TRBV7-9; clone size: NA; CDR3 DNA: TGTGCCAGCAGCTTAGGACAAAGCCAAGAGACCCAGTACTTC; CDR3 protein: CASSLGQSQETQYF
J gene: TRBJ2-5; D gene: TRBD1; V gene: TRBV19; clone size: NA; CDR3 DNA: TGTGCCAGTAGTTTCCGGACAGGCACTCAAGAGACCCAGTACTTC; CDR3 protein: CASSFRTGTQETQYF
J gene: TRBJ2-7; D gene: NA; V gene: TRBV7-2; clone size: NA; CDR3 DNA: TGTGCCAGCAGATCAGGGTTCGGTGAGCAGTACTTC; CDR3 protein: CASRSGFGEQYF
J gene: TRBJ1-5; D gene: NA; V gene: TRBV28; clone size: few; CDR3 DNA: TGTGCCACCCGACAAATTTGGGACAATCAGCCCCAGCATTTT; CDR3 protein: CATRQIWDNQPQHF
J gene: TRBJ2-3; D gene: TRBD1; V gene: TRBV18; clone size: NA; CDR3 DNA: TGTGCCAGCTCCCGAGGGGGCGCGAATACAGATACGCAGTATTTT; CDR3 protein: CASSRGGANTDTQYF
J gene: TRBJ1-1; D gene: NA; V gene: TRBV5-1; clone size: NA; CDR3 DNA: TGCGCCAGCAGATCAGGAGGTACGGGGCGAAGGGACACTGAAGCTTTCTTT; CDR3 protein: CASRSGGTGRRDTEAFF
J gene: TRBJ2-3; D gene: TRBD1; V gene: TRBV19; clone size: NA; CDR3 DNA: TGTGCCAGTAGGGCACAGGGGTTTTCAGATACGCAGTATTTT; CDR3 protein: CASRAQGFSDTQYF
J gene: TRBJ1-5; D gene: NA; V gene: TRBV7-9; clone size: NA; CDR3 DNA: TGTGCCAGCAGTCTTCAGGGGAATCAGCCCCAGCATTTT; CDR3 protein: CASSLQGNQPQHF
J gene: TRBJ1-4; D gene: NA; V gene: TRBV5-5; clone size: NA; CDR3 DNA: TGTGCCAGCAGCTTAGCGGGCGATGAAAAACTGTTTTTT; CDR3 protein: CASSLAGDEKLFF
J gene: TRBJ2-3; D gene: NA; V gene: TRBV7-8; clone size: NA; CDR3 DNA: TGTGCCAGCAGTAGGGACGGAAGCGGGACAGATACGCAGTATTTT; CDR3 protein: CASSRDGSGTDTQYF
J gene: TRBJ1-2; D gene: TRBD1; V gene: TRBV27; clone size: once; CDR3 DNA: TGTGCCAGCAGTTTATTCTGGACAGGGGAGGGCTATGGCTACACCTTC; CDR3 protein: CASSLFWTGEGYGYTF
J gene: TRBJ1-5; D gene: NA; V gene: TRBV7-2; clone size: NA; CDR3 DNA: TGTGCCAGCAGCTTGGGGCAGGGTGAGCCCCAGCATTTT; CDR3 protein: CASSLGQGEPQHF
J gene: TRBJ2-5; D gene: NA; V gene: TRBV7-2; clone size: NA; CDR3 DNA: TGTGCCAGCAGCTTAGGGTGGGAGGAGACCCAGTACTTC; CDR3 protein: CASSLGWEETQYF
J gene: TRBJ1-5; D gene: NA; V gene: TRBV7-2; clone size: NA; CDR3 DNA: TGTGCCAGCAGCTTAGGGGGAGGTGGGCAGCCCCAGCATTTT; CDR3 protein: CASSLGGGGQPQHF
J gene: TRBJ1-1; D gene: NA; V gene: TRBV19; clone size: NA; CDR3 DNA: TGTGCCAGTAGTATGACGGAGAACACTGAAGCTTTCTTT; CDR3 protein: CASSMTENTEAFF
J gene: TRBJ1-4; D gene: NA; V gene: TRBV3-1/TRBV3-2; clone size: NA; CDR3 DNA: TGTGCCAGCAGCCAAGGATTGGGACAACGGCCAGTGGGTGAAAAACTGTTTTTT; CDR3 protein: CASSQGLGQRPVGEKLFF
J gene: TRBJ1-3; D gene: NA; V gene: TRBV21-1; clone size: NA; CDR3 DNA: TGTGCCAGCAGCGTACCTATCTCTGGAAACACCATATATTTT; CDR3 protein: CASSVPISGNTIYF
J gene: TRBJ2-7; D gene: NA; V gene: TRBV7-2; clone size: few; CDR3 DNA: TGTGCCAGCAGCTTAGGGGGTACGGGCACAAGCTCCTACGAGCAGTACTTC; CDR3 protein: CASSLGGTGTSSYEQYF
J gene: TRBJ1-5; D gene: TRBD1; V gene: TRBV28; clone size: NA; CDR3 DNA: TGTGCCAGCAGCGGACAGGGGTTAAATCAGCCCCAGCATTTT; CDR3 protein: CASSGQGLNQPQHF
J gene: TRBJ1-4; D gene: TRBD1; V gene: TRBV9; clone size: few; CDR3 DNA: TGTGCCAGCAGCCCCACCGGGACAGCTAATGAAAAACTGTTTTTT; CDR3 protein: CASSPTGTANEKLFF
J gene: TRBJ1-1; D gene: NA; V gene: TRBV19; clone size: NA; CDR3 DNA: TGTGCCAGTAGTATAGACCGGGGACCGGGGACATTCTTT; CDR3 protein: CASSIDRGPGTFF
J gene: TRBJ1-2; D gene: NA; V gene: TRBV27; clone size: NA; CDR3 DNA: TGTGCCAGCAGTTCATATCTACGGCAGGGAGTTAACTATGGCTACACCTTC; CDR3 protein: CASSSYLRQGVNYGYTF
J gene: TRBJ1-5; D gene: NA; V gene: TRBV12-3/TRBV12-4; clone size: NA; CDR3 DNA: TGTGCCAGCAGTTTGTCGGGAAATCAGCCCCAGCATTTT; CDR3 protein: CASSLSGNQPQHF
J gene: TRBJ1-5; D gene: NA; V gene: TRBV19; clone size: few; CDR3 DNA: TGTGCCAGTAGTCTCCAGTCCCAGGGCAGCAATCAGCCCCAGCATTTT; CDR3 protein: CASSLQSQGSNQPQHF
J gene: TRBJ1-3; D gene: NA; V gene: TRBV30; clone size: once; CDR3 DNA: TGTGCCTGGAGCCAGGGGACTGGAAACACCATATATTTT; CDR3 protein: CAWSQGTGNTIYF
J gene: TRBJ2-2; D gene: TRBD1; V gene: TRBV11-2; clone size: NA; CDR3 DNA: TGTGCCAGCAGCTCGAAGACAGGGGCGATCACCGGGGAGCTGTTTTTT; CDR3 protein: CASSSKTGAITGELFF
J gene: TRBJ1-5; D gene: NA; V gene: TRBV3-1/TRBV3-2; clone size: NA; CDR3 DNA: TGTGCCAGCAGCCAAGACAGGTTTGGCTTTCAGCCCCAGCATTTT; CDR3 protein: CASSQDRFGFQPQHF
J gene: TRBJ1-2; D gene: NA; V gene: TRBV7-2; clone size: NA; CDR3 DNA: TGTGCCAGCAGCTTAGCGGCAGACTCCTATGGCTACACCTTC; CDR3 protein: CASSLAADSYGYTF
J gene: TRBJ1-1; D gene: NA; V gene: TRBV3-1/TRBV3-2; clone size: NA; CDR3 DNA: TGTGCCAGCAGGTTCGGGTTCGAGGACACTGAAGCTTTCTTT; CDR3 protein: CASRFGFEDTEAFF
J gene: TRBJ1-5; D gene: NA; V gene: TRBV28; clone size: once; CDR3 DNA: TGTGCCAGCATTCGAGAGTACAGGGAAAATAACAATCAGCCCCAGCATTTT; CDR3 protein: CASIREYRENNNQPQHF
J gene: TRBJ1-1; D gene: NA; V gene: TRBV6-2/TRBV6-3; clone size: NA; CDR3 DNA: TGTGCCAGCAGTTACTCTCCCGGGAAGACAGACACTGAAGCTTTCTTT; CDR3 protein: CASSYSPGKTDTEAFF
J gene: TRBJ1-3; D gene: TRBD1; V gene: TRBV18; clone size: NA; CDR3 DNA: TGTGCCAGCTCGCGTACAGGGGGCACGGCCGGAAACACCATATATTTT; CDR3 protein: CASSRTGGTAGNTIYF
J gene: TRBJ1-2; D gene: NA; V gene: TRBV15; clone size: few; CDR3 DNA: TGTGCCACCAGCAGAGATCGGCGGTATAACTATGGCTACACCTTC; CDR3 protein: CATSRDRRYNYGYTF
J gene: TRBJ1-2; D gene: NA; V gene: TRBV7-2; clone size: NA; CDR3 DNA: TGTGCCAGCAGCTTAGCGCCAGAACTTGGCTACACCTTC; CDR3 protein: CASSLAPELGYTF
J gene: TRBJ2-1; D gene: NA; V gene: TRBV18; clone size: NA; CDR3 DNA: TGTGCCAGCTCACCGAAACGGGGGAAGAATGAGCAGTTCTTC; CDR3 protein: CASSPKRGKNEQFF
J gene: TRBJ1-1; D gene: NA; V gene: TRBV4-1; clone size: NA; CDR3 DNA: TGCGCCAGCAGCCCATCGACAGCCCGGAACACTGAAGCTTTCTTT; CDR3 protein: CASSPSTARNTEAFF
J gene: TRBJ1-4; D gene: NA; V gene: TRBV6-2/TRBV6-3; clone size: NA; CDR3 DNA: TGTGCCAGCAGTTACTCCAAGGGGATGGGTGAAAAACTGTTTTTT; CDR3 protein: CASSYSKGMGEKLFF
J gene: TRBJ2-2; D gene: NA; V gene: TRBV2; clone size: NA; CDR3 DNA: TGTGCCAGCAGTGCAGTGCGTGGCACCGGGGAGCTGTTTTTT; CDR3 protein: CASSAVRGTGELFF
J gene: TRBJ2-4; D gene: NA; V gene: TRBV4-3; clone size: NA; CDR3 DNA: TGCGCCAGCAGCCAAGATCGGGCGCGGGGCTTGGCCAAAAACATTCAGTACTTC; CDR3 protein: CASSQDRARGLAKNIQYF
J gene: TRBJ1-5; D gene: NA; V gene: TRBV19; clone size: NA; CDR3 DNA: TGTGCCAGTAGTATTGTAAGGGGGAATCAGCCCCAGCATTTT; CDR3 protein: CASSIVRGNQPQHF
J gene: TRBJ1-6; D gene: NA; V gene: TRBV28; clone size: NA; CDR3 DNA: TGTGCCAGCAGGCTAAGGGGGGCACCTTTTTCACCCCTCCACTTT; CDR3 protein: CASRLRGAPFSPLHF
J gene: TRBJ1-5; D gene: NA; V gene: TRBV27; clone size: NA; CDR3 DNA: TGTGCCAGCAGTTTATATGGGACAAACTATCAGCCCCAGCATTTT; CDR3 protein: CASSLYGTNYQPQHF
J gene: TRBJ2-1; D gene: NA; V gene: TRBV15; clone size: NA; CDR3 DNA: TGTGCCACCAGCAGAGATCAAGGAGGGGGAGGCTACAATGAGCAGTTCTTC; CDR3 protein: CATSRDQGGGGYNEQFF
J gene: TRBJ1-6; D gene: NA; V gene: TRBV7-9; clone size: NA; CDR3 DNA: TGTGCCAGCGGGCAGGATCATAATTCACCCCTCCACTTT; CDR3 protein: CASGQDHNSPLHF
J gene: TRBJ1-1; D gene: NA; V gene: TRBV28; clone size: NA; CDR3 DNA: TGTGCCAGCAGTCCGGCCCTGAACACTGAAGCTTTCTTT; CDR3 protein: CASSPALNTEAFF
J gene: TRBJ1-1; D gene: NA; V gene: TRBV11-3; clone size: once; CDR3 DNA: TGTGCCAGCAGCTTAGACGGGCAGAACACTGAAGCTTTCTTT; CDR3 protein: CASSLDGQNTEAFF
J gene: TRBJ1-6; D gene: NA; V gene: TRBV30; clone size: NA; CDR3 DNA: TGTGCCTGGAGTGTAGACGTTGGTCGGGGCGATCGCCATTCACCCCTCCACTTT; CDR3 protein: CAWSVDVGRGDRHSPLHF
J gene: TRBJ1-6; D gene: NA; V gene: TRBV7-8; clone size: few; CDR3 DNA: TGTGCCAGCAGCCCAAGCAGGGATAATTCACCCCTCCACTTT; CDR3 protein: CASSPSRDNSPLHF
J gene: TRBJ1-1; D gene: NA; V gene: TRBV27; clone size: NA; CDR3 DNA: TGTGCCAGCCGGCCGGTCGAGGGCCAGAACACTGAAGCTTTCTTT; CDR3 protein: CASRPVEGQNTEAFF
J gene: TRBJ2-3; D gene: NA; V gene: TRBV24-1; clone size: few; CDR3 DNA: TGTGCCACCAGTATTACGGGCACAGATACGCAGTATTTT; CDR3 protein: CATSITGTDTQYF
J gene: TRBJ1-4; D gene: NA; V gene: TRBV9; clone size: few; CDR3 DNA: TGTGCCAGCAGCCCTACGGTGAGCGAGGGTAATGAAAAACTGTTTTTT; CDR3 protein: CASSPTVSEGNEKLFF
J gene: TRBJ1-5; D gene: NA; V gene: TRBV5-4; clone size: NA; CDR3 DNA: TGTGCCAGCAGCTTGGGCTTATATCAGCCCCAGCATTTT; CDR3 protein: CASSLGLYQPQHF
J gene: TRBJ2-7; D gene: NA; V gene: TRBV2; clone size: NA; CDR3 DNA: TGTGCCAGCCGGAAGGATACAGGGATTATAGCCTACGAGCAGTACTTC; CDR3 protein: CASRKDTGIIAYEQYF
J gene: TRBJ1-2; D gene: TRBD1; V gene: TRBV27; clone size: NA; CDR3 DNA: TGTGCCAGCAGTTTCAATCACAGGGGAAGCGGCTACACCTTC; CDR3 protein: CASSFNHRGSGYTF